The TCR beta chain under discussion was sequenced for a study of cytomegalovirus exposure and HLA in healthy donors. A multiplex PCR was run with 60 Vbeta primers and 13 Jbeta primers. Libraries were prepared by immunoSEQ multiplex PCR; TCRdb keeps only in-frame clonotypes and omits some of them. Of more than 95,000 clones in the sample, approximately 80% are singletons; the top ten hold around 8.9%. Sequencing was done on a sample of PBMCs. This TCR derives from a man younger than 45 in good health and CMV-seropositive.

CDR3 protein: CASLGGYGYTF. The CDR3 coding sequence is TGTGCCTCCCTAGGGGGATATGGCTACACCTTC. The chain couples TRBV9 to TRBJ1-2; a possible D gene is TRBD1 (6 bases). Trimming took 10 bases from V and 5 from J, leaving 12 bases between them. The CDR3 totals 11 residues. Per germline, CDR1 SGDLS and CDR2 YYNGEE.